Listed below are T cell receptor beta chains from one sample, sequenced in a study of beta chain features in type 1 diabetes. Some clones are missing from TCRdb's copy, which holds only in-frame ones; the method was immunoSEQ multiplex PCR. The sample contains 850,000 to 900,000 clones, 15% to 20% of which appear only once. The sample consisted of naive CD4+ T cells from blood. These receptor sequences come from a woman under 30 in good health. Both conserved end residues are part of each CDR3. D genes are given only for firm matches. Part of the rows lack a size; the others show once, few, many or a class for expanded clones.

V: TRBV2
J: TRBJ1-1
size: few
D: .
CDR3: CASSRTGRVTEAFF
DNA: TGTGCCAGCAGCAGGACGGGAAGGGTCACTGAAGCTTTCTTT

V: TRBV6-5
J: TRBJ2-1
size: .
D: .
CDR3: CASTPGLYSYNEQFF
DNA: TGTGCCAGCACCCCGGGACTTTACTCCTACAATGAGCAGTTCTTC

V: TRBV18
J: TRBJ1-1
size: few
D: .
CDR3: CASSVNRAKSGTEAFF
DNA: TGTGCCAGCTCAGTTAACAGGGCGAAGTCCGGCACTGAAGCTTTCTTT

V: TRBV5-1
J: TRBJ1-2
size: few
D: .
CDR3: CASSPASGSANYGYTF
DNA: TGCGCCAGCAGCCCGGCGTCAGGGAGCGCAAACTATGGCTACACCTTC

V: TRBV7-2
J: TRBJ2-3
size: .
D: .
CDR3: CASSWTGTDTQYF
DNA: TGTGCCAGCAGCTGGACAGGCACAGATACGCAGTATTTT

V: TRBV29-1
J: TRBJ1-2
size: few
D: TRBD1
CDR3: CSVARQGSTTF
DNA: TGCAGCGTTGCAAGACAGGGATCGACGACCTTC

V: TRBV2
J: TRBJ1-4
size: .
D: .
CDR3: CASSVRTEGGEKLFF
DNA: TGTGCCAGCAGTGTCCGGACAGAAGGAGGCGAAAAACTGTTTTTT

V: TRBV14
J: TRBJ1-1
size: .
D: .
CDR3: CASSQVRNTEAFF
DNA: TGTGCCAGCAGCCAAGTTAGGAACACTGAAGCTTTCTTT

V: TRBV5-1
J: TRBJ2-7
size: .
D: .
CDR3: CASSAGQTQYF
DNA: TGCGCCAGCAGCGCCGGACAGACGCAGTACTTC

V: TRBV2
J: TRBJ1-1
size: few
D: .
CDR3: CASSGYMNTEAFF
DNA: TGTGCCAGCAGTGGATACATGAACACTGAAGCTTTCTTT

V: TRBV19
J: TRBJ2-1
size: .
D: .
CDR3: CASSEIAASFNEQFF
DNA: TGTGCCAGTAGTGAGATAGCGGCCAGCTTCAATGAGCAGTTCTTC

V: TRBV5-1
J: TRBJ2-1
size: .
D: .
CDR3: CASSLQPPSSYNEQFF
DNA: TGCGCCAGCAGCTTGCAACCCCCGAGCTCCTACAATGAGCAGTTCTTC

V: TRBV5-8
J: TRBJ2-2
size: once
D: .
CDR3: CASSSGLAYANTGELFF
DNA: TGTGCCAGCAGTTCGGGACTGGCTTACGCGAACACCGGGGAGCTGTTTTTT

V: TRBV28
J: TRBJ1-2
size: once
D: .
CDR3: CASSLLQLYGYTF
DNA: TGTGCCAGCAGTTTGCTACAACTCTATGGCTACACCTTC

V: TRBV14
J: TRBJ2-1
size: few
D: TRBD2
CDR3: CASSQEAGQPTSGRGLLYNEQFF
DNA: TGTGCCAGCAGCCAAGAAGCAGGACAGCCTACTAGCGGGAGAGGTCTTCTTTACAATGAGCAGTTCTTC

V: TRBV18
J: TRBJ2-4
size: many
D: TRBD1
CDR3: CASSPDRGGNIQYF
DNA: TGTGCCAGCTCACCGGACAGGGGTGGAAACATTCAGTACTTC

V: TRBV9
J: TRBJ2-5
size: .
D: .
CDR3: CASSQVQETQYF
DNA: TGTGCCAGCAGCCAAGTCCAAGAGACCCAGTACTTC

V: TRBV28
J: TRBJ2-5
size: few
D: .
CDR3: CASSLFSAGRETQYF
DNA: TGTGCCAGCAGTTTATTTTCGGCAGGACGAGAGACCCAGTACTTC

V: TRBV2
J: TRBJ2-7
size: .
D: TRBD1
CDR3: CASRDRASYEQYF
DNA: TGTGCCAGCAGGGACAGGGCTTCCTACGAGCAGTACTTC

V: TRBV5-4
J: TRBJ1-2
size: few
D: .
CDR3: CASSFPGAIYGYTF
DNA: TGTGCCAGCAGCTTCCCGGGGGCGATCTATGGCTACACCTTC

V: TRBV2
J: TRBJ2-3
size: few
D: TRBD2
CDR3: CATRATGLAGTDTQYF
DNA: TGTGCCACCAGAGCGACCGGACTAGCGGGCACAGATACGCAGTATTTT

V: TRBV28
J: TRBJ2-3
size: few
D: .
CDR3: CASSFVRHTDTQYF
DNA: TGTGCCAGCAGTTTTGTCAGACACACAGATACGCAGTATTTT

V: TRBV5-6
J: TRBJ2-7
size: few
D: .
CDR3: CASSFRGARAGEQYF
DNA: TGTGCCAGCAGCTTCCGGGGCGCGCGTGCTGGGGAGCAGTACTTC

V: TRBV7-8
J: TRBJ2-1
size: .
D: TRBD1
CDR3: CASRDTGGTQYNEQFF
DNA: TGTGCCAGCAGGGATACAGGGGGCACCCAATACAATGAGCAGTTCTTC

V: TRBV25-1
J: TRBJ2-3
size: .
D: TRBD2
CDR3: CASSGTSGRKMQYF
DNA: TGTGCCAGCAGCGGGACTAGCGGGAGGAAGATGCAGTATTTT

V: TRBV5-1
J: TRBJ2-7
size: .
D: .
CDR3: CASSLGRGLYQEYEQYF
DNA: TGCGCCAGCAGCTTGGGCAGGGGACTTTACCAGGAATACGAGCAGTACTTC

V: TRBV18
J: TRBJ1-3
size: .
D: .
CDR3: CASSPQENTIYF
DNA: TGTGCCAGCTCACCACAGGAAAACACCATATATTTT

V: TRBV7-2
J: TRBJ2-3
size: .
D: .
CDR3: CASSLWGFTDTQYF
DNA: TGTGCCAGCAGCCTATGGGGGTTCACAGATACGCAGTATTTT

V: TRBV2
J: TRBJ2-3
size: .
D: .
CDR3: CASRLGASTDTQYF
DNA: TGTGCCAGCAGGTTGGGGGCCAGCACAGATACGCAGTATTTT

V: TRBV29-1
J: TRBJ2-3
size: .
D: TRBD2
CDR3: CSVGASGRYTDTQYF
DNA: TGCAGCGTTGGCGCTAGCGGGAGGTACACAGATACGCAGTATTTT

V: TRBV28
J: TRBJ2-7
size: .
D: .
CDR3: CASSFSYEQYF
DNA: TGTGCCAGCAGTTTCAGCTACGAGCAGTACTTC

V: TRBV7-3
J: TRBJ2-1
size: few
D: TRBD1
CDR3: CASSTGTGGYNEQFF
DNA: TGTGCCAGCAGTACCGGGACAGGGGGTTACAATGAGCAGTTCTTC